This TCR beta chain was identified during a study of T cell responses to AZD1222 COVID-19 vaccine. The study's findings and limits: Seropositivity was recorded at baseline in only six AZD1222 recipients.

A word on this clone: Its antigen is undetermined.

After removal of 5 bases from V and 5 bases from J, the junction contained 8 bases not matched to a gene. Per germline, CDR1 SGHVS and CDR2 FQNEAQ. CDR3 length: 15 residues. The protocol was immunoSEQ multiplex PCR, while the TCRdb copy is restricted to in-frame clones and leaves out a portion. The sample holds 200,000 to 250,000 clones; about 95% are singletons and the top ten take around 1.7%. This receptor was obtained from an adult who received the MenACWY meningococcal vaccine as a control. This sample comprised peripheral blood, obtained 28 days after the second dose of the MenACWY control vaccine. The chain joins TRBV7-8 to TRBJ2-7, with 11 bases identical to TRBD2. The CDR3 nucleotides are TGTGCCAGCAGCCCAACTAGCGGGAGTGCAAACGAGCAGTACTTC. Its translation: CASSPTSGSANEQYF.